The rows below give T cell receptor beta chains drawn from one sample of a study of CD8+ T cells in alopecia areata. TCRdb keeps only in-frame clones here, not all; method: immunoSEQ multiplex PCR. This sample has 130,000 or so clones; roughly 57% occur once, and the top ten carry more than 5%. The sample in question was CD4+ T cells sorted from blood, obtained at week 4, from a patient treated with tofacitinib. The receptors stem from a human donor with alopecia areata. Both conserved end residues are part of each CDR3. The D gene is left open where the match is weak. Clone sizes are given selectively: once, few, many, or a class where the clone is expanded.

V gene	J gene	clone size	D gene	CDR3 DNA	CDR3 protein
TRBV29-1	TRBJ2-7	.	TRBD2	TGCAGCGTTGTCCTTCGGGGGGCCTACGAGCAGTACTTC	CSVVLRGAYEQYF
TRBV30	TRBJ2-3	few	.	TGTGCCTGGAGACTAGCCGGAGATACGCAGTATTTT	CAWRLAGDTQYF
TRBV5-6	TRBJ1-2	.	TRBD1	TGTGCCAGCAGCACTCCGGGACAGGGGGATGGCTATGGCTACACCTTC	CASSTPGQGDGYGYTF
TRBV9	TRBJ1-2	few	TRBD1	TGTGCCAGCAGCGTAGGATTCACAGGGGGCAACACCTTC	CASSVGFTGGNTF
TRBV27	TRBJ1-6	.	.	TGTGCCAGCAGTTTAGGTCAAATGCGTTCACCCCTCCACTTT	CASSLGQMRSPLHF
TRBV15	TRBJ2-5	once	.	TGTGCCACCAGCAGACGCCCCGGGCACCAAGAGACCCAGTACTTC	CATSRRPGHQETQYF
TRBV15	TRBJ1-4	.	.	TGTGCCACCAGCAGAGATCCGAGGGCTTCTGAAAAACTGTTTTTT	CATSRDPRASEKLFF
TRBV30	TRBJ1-1	.	.	TGTGCCTGGAGTGTACTGTGGGCCACTGAAGCTTTCTTT	CAWSVLWATEAFF
TRBV5-1	TRBJ2-3	.	.	TGCGCCAGCAGCTTGGTCGCCACAGATACGCAGTATTTT	CASSLVATDTQYF
TRBV4-1	TRBJ2-1	.	TRBD2	TGCGCCAGCAGCCCGGCTAGCGGGAGGGCAATCAATGAGCAGTTCTTC	CASSPASGRAINEQFF
TRBV18	TRBJ2-5	once	.	TGTGCCAGCTCACCACCGTACCCCCAAGAGACCCAGTACTTC	CASSPPYPQETQYF
TRBV5-1	TRBJ1-5	.	TRBD1	TGCGCCAGCAGCGTGGGACAGGGGCATCAGCCCCAGCATTTT	CASSVGQGHQPQHF
TRBV30	TRBJ1-4	.	.	TGTGCCTGGAACCAAGGTGCCCGGGAAAAACTGTTTTTT	CAWNQGAREKLFF
TRBV7-2	TRBJ1-1	.	.	TGTGCCAGCAGCTTAGCGCGAGGAGGCAGGAACACTGAAGCTTTCTTT	CASSLARGGRNTEAFF
TRBV5-4	TRBJ2-2	.	TRBD1	TGTGCCAGCAGCCGGGGACAGGCGAACACCGGGGAGCTGTTTTTT	CASSRGQANTGELFF
TRBV29-1	TRBJ2-1	.	.	TGCAGCGTTGAATTGGCGACCCGTGGGCAGTTCTTC	CSVELATRGQFF
TRBV2	TRBJ2-7	.	.	TGTGCCGTGTCAGGGGACACTTACGAGCAGTACTTC	CAVSGDTYEQYF
TRBV7-2	TRBJ1-2	.	.	TGTGCCAGCAGCTTCCCGGGACGCCTCAACTATGGCTACACCTTC	CASSFPGRLNYGYTF
TRBV7-8	TRBJ1-5	.	TRBD1	TGTGCCAGCAGCGTCAACAGGGGGCCTCAGCCCCAGCATTTT	CASSVNRGPQPQHF
TRBV30	TRBJ1-5	.	TRBD1	TGTGCCTGGAGAGCCAGGGGGCAGCAGCCCCAGCATTTT	CAWRARGQQPQHF
TRBV9	TRBJ1-1	.	TRBD1	TGTGCCAGCAGCGCCCAAGACAGGGGGACTGAAGCTTTCTTT	CASSAQDRGTEAFF
TRBV29-1	TRBJ2-3	.	TRBD1	TGCAGCGTTGGACAGGGGAGTTATACAGATACGCAGTATTTT	CSVGQGSYTDTQYF
TRBV19	TRBJ2-2	.	.	TGTGCCAGTAGTATCGGTCGGCAGTACACCGGGGAGCTGTTTTTT	CASSIGRQYTGELFF
TRBV10-3	TRBJ1-5	.	.	TGTGCCATCAGTTTGAACAGCGTCAATCAGCCCCAGCATTTT	CAISLNSVNQPQHF
TRBV25-1	TRBJ2-5	.	TRBD1	TGTGCCAGCAGTGATCCCAGGGGGATCCAAGAGACCCAGTACTTC	CASSDPRGIQETQYF
TRBV30	TRBJ2-1	.	TRBD2	TGTGCCTGGAGGCTAGCGGGGGCTAATGAGCAGTTCTTC	CAWRLAGANEQFF
TRBV7-2	TRBJ2-5	.	.	TGTGCCAGCAGCGCTACGGGGACCAGGGAGACCCAGTACTTC	CASSATGTRETQYF
TRBV7-3	TRBJ2-3	.	.	TGTGCCAGCAGCTTAATAAGGGGAGCAGATACGCAGTATTTT	CASSLIRGADTQYF
TRBV7-2	TRBJ2-3	.	.	TGTGCCAGCAGCCCGAATATTGGAGATACGCAGTATTTT	CASSPNIGDTQYF
TRBV20-1	TRBJ2-7	.	.	TGCAGTGTAGACGGAACCTACGAGCAGTACTTC	CSVDGTYEQYF
TRBV18	TRBJ2-3	.	.	TGTGCCAGCTCGACCACCCAATCTAGCACAGATACGCAGTATTTT	CASSTTQSSTDTQYF
TRBV18	TRBJ2-3	.	.	TGTGCCAGCTCACCACCCAGGGTTGACGCAGATACGCAGTATTTT	CASSPPRVDADTQYF
TRBV7-2	TRBJ2-7	.	TRBD2	TGTGCCAGCAGCTTAGGGGCGGGGGGACTAAGCTACGAGCAGTACTTC	CASSLGAGGLSYEQYF
TRBV27	TRBJ2-5	.	.	TGTGCCAGCGGGCTTGGGGGTCCCCACCAAGAGACCCAGTACTTC	CASGLGGPHQETQYF
TRBV5-1	TRBJ2-3	few	TRBD2	TGCGCCAGCAGCTTTGATCGAGCCGGGACTAGCCTTACAGATACGCAGTATTTT	CASSFDRAGTSLTDTQYF
TRBV6-5	TRBJ1-2	.	.	TGTGCCAGCAGCCCTAACAGGGATAAGAGCTATGGCTACACCTTC	CASSPNRDKSYGYTF
TRBV25-1	TRBJ1-2	.	TRBD1	TGTGCCAGCAGTGATAGGCCCGGGACAGCCCCTACCTATGGCTACACCTTC	CASSDRPGTAPTYGYTF
TRBV5-1	TRBJ2-2	once	.	TGCGCCAGCAGCTTAGAAACCGGGGAGCTGTTTTTT	CASSLETGELFF
TRBV6-5	TRBJ1-1	.	.	TGTGCCAGCAGTTACTCGAGACGGGGGACCACTGAAGCTTTCTTT	CASSYSRRGTTEAFF
TRBV10-3	TRBJ1-2	.	TRBD1	TGTGCCATCAGTGAGTCGACAGGGGCGGTTGACGGCTACACCTTC	CAISESTGAVDGYTF